This paragraph reports one T cell receptor beta chain. Its antigen is as yet unknown. This sample was included in a study of human T cells and chemical hapten exposure. V gave up 2 bases and J gave up 5 bases, with 18 bases separating them. Germline V gene sequence: CDR1 SGHTA, CDR2 FQGNSA. The CDR3 totals 16 residues. One entry per CDR3 protein, called by TCRdb with MiXCR from the RACE reads. The sample includes about 350,000 distinct CDR3 sequences, 5.5% of them seen just once. Time point noted: pre-sensitization, week 0. Noted treatment: therapeutic diphenylcyclopropenone sensitization with weekly scalp DPC. The template was total RNA from unfractionated whole blood. Study-level points and caveats: Controls formed significantly fewer large CDR3 similarity clusters than expanded TCRs did.

The clonotype originates from a woman aged 18-29 years with alopecia areata. Some clones in this sample may be carry-over from other donors' samples. V usage is TRBV7-2 and J usage is TRBJ1-1; a weak D match, TRBD1 (6 bases). The material sequenced was whole blood, taken in connection with sensitization to the hapten diphenylcyclopropenone (DPC). The chain's CDR3 is CASSLRGAASGTEAFF. The CDR3 coding sequence is TGTGCCAGCAGCTTACGGGGGGCCGCTTCGGGGACTGAAGCTTTCTTT.